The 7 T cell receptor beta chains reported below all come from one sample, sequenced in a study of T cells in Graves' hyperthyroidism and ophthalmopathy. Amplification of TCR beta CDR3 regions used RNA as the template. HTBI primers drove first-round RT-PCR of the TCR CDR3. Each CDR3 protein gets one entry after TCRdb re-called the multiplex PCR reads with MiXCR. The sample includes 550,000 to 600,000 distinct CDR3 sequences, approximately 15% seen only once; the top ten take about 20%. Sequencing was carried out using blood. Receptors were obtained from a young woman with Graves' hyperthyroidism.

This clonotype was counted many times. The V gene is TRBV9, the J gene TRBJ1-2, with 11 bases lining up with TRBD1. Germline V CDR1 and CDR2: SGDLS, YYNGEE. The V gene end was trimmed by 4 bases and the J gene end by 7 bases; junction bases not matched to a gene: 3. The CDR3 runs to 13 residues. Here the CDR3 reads CASSPGQGGGYTF. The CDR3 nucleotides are TGTGCCAGCAGCCCGGGACAGGGGGGTGGCTACACCTTC.

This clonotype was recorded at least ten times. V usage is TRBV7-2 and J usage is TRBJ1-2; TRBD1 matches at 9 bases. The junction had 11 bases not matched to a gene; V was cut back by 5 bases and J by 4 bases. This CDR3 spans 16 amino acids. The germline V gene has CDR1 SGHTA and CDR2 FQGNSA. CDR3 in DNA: TGTGCCAGCAGCACGGAACCGGGACAGGGAGCCTATGGCTACACCTTC. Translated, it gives CASSTEPGQGAYGYTF.

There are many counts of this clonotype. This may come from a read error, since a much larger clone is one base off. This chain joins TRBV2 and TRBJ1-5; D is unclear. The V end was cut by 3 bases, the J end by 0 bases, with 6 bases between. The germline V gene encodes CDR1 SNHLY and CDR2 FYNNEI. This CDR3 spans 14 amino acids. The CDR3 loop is CASSDHYSNQPQHF. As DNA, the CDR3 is TGTGCCAGCAGTGACCACTATAGCAATCAGCCCCAGCATTTT.

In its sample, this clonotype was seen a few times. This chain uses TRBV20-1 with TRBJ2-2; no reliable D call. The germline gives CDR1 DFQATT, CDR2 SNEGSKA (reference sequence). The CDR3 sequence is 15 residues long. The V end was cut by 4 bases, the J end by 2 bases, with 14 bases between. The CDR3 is CSANFAERNTGELFF. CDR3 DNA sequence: TGCAGTGCTAATTTCGCTGAACGAAACACCGGGGAGCTGTTTTTT.

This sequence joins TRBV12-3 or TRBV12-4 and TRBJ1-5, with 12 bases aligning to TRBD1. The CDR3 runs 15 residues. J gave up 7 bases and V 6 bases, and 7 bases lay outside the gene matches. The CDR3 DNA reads TGTGCCAGCAGCCTTGGGACAGGGGGCTGGCAGCCCCAGCATTTT. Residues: CASSLGTGGWQPQHF.

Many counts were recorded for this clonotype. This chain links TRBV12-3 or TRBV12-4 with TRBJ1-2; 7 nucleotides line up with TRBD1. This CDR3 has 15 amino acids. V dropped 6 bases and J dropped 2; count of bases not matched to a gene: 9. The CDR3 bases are TGTGCCAGCAGCCGAAGGGGACAGCTGAACTATGGCTACACCTTC. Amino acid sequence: CASSRRGQLNYGYTF.

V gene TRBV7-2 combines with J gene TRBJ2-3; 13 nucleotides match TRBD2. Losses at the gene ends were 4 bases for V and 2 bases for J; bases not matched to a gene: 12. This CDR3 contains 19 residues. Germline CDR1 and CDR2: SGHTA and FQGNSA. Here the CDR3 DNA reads TGTGCCAGCAGCTCAACGCCGGGACTAGCGGGAATTTACACAGATACGCAGTATTTT. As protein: CASSSTPGLAGIYTDTQYF.